This T cell receptor (beta chain) was captured by sequencing in a study of blood T cell repertoires in COVID-19. Study summary: The United States, Italy and Spain provided the acute and convalescent COVID-19 samples. T cells, B-cell-depleted T cells, or PBMCs supplied cDNA or gDNA.

Per the original data handling: Amplification of reference gene primers provided the estimated nucleated cell counts. Libraries were prepared by immunoSEQ multiplex PCR; TCRdb keeps only in-frame clonotypes and omits some of them. V, J and clone size were drawn from that table, and D and trimming were deduced from the DNA. The sample contains about 24,000 clones, about nine tenths of which appear only once. The germline CDR1 and CDR2 sequences are MNHEY and SVGAGI. The CDR3 is made up of 13 amino acids. The J segment lost 11 bases and the V segment lost 4 bases, leaving 8 bases of the junction unmatched.

Sample: peripheral blood. This TCR was sampled from a woman in her 70s with active COVID-19. The chain uses TRBV6-5 and TRBJ2-3; 8 bases line up with TRBD1. The CDR3 DNA is TGTGCCAGCAGTTCGGACAGGGCCCGGTGGCAGTATTTT. Protein sequence: CASSSDRARWQYF.